The 31 T cell receptor beta chains in this list originate from one sample, sequenced in a study of human T cells and chemical hapten exposure. Time point: pre-sensitization, week 0. Treatment here: therapeutic diphenylcyclopropenone sensitization with weekly scalp DPC. TCRdb recomputed calls from the RACE reads with MiXCR, one row per CDR3 protein. Of over 300,000 distinct CDR3 sequences in the sample, around 5.5% were seen once. The sequencing used whole blood, collected in connection with sensitization to the hapten diphenylcyclopropenone (DPC). The receptors originated from a woman aged 45-65 years with alopecia areata. Some clones in this sample may be carry-over from other donors' samples.

Ten or more counts support this clonotype. V and J are TRBV12-3 or TRBV12-4 and TRBJ1-2, with D tentatively TRBD1 (5 bases). V was pared by 5 bases and J by 4 bases, with 11 bases between. The CDR3 runs 13 residues. This chain's CDR3 is CASSQDIVYGYTF. The CDR3 nucleotides are TGTGCCAGCAGTCAGGACATTGTCTATGGCTACACCTTC.

This clonotype was recorded a few times. The V and J genes are TRBV2 and TRBJ2-5; D is possibly TRBD1 or TRBD2 (5 bases each). The length of the CDR3 is 16 residues. Germline assignment: CDR1 SNHLY and CDR2 FYNNEI. V was clipped by 6 bases and J by 4 bases, with 21 bases between them. DNA of the CDR3: TGTGCCAGCAGAGGATTGGGGGTACGAGGCGGAGAGACCCAGTACTTC. Its protein product is CASRGLGVRGGETQYF. The full variable domain, with the rest looked up from reference TRBV2 and TRBJ2-5, is EPEVTQTPSHQVTQMGQEVILRCVPISNHLYFYWYRQILGQKVEFLVSFYNNEISEKSEIFDDQFSVERPDGSNFTLKIRSTKLEDSAMYFCASRGLGVRGGETQYFGPGTRLLVL.

This clonotype has a count of ten or more. This chain connects TRBV12-3 or TRBV12-4 to TRBJ1-5, with D uncertain. Trimming left V 7 bases short and J 4 bases short, with 14 bases between. The length of the CDR3 is 14 residues. The chain's CDR3 is CASITGPLNQPQHF. CDR3 nucleotide sequence: TGTGCCAGCATCACGGGCCCACTTAATCAGCCCCAGCATTTT.

This clonotype has a handful of counts. The chain links TRBV12-3 or TRBV12-4 to TRBJ1-1, with 9 bases aligning to TRBD1. There are 15 residues in the CDR3. V shed 3 bases and J 8 bases; nucleotides not matched to a gene: 10. DNA of the CDR3: TGTGCCAGCAGTTTCTCACAGGGGGCGCCGGTAGAAGCTTTCTTT. It translates to CASSFSQGAPVEAFF.

This chain joins TRBV20-1 and TRBJ1-2; 7 positions match TRBD1. The junction had 1 base not matched to a gene; V was cut back by 4 bases and J by 2 bases. CDR1 DFQATT and CDR2 SNEGSKA come from the germline V gene (reference sequence). The CDR3 sequence is 12 residues long. DNA for the CDR3: TGCAGTGCTAACAGGGGAAACTATGGCTACACCTTC. As protein: CSANRGNYGYTF.

The table lists this clonotype with a few counts. The chain carries TRBV14 and TRBJ1-2; 7 bases fit TRBD1. V lost 1 base to trimming and J lost 7 bases; unmatched junction nucleotides: 3. The CDR3 is 13 amino acids. In germline, CDR1 is SGHDN, CDR2 FVKESK. The CDR3 sequence is CASSQGTGAGYTF. The CDR3 coding sequence is TGTGCCAGCAGCCAAGGAACAGGGGCTGGCTACACCTTC. The entire variable domain, with the rest obtained from reference TRBV14 and TRBJ1-2, is as follows: EAGVTQFPSHSVIEKGQTVTLRCDPISGHDNLYWYRRVMGKEIKFLLHFVKESKQDESGMPNNRFLAERTGGTYSTLKVQPAELEDSGVYFCASSQGTGAGYTFGSGTRLTVV.

V gene TRBV29-1 combines with J gene TRBJ2-1; D remains ambiguous. In germline, CDR1 is SQVTM, CDR2 ANQGSEA. V lost 6 bases to trimming and J lost 5 bases, with 11 bases between them. The CDR3 length is 12 residues. The CDR3 is CSVGRPDNEQFF. CDR3 bases: TGCAGCGTGGGCAGGCCGGACAATGAGCAGTTCTTC.

This clonotype was observed many times. This chain joins TRBV5-5 and TRBJ2-5; possible D gene TRBD1, 5 bases. Germline V gives CDR1 SGHKS, CDR2 YYEKEE (reference sequence). V was cut by 4 bases and J by 7 bases, with 14 bases left in between. CDR3 size: 13 residues. In DNA, the CDR3 is TGTGCCAGCAGCCTGACAGCCCAGGGGACCCAGTACTTC. Its translation: CASSLTAQGTQYF.

This clonotype was recorded at least ten times. The chain employs TRBV18 and TRBJ1-2; maybe TRBD1 (5 bases). V dropped 2 bases and J dropped 8 bases, with 15 bases sitting between them. The germline V gene has CDR1 KGHSH and CDR2 LQKENI. CDR3 length: 14 residues. The CDR3 nucleotides are TGTGCCAGCTCACCAAAGGCGCCAGGGTCAGGCTACACCTTC. This translates into CASSPKAPGSGYTF.

In its sample, this clonotype was seen many times. The chain combines TRBV6-2 or TRBV6-3 with TRBJ2-1, with 9 bases lining up with TRBD2. The trim removed 8 bases at V and 6 bases at J, leaving 5 bases unmatched. CDR1 is MNHEY and CDR2 is SVGEGT in the germline V gene. The length of the CDR3 is 13 residues. The CDR3 DNA sequence: TGTGCCAGCGCTAGCGGGATGAGCAATGAGCAGTTCTTC. It codes for CASASGMSNEQFF.

This clonotype has a count of ten or more. The CDR3 DNA follows: TGTGCCAGCAGCTTGGATGCAGGGGACACTGAAGCTTTCTTT. This codes for CASSLDAGDTEAFF. The rearrangement links TRBV5-4 to TRBJ1-1, with D possibly matching TRBD1 (6 bases). Trimming removed 0 bases from V and 3 bases from J, with 9 bases in between. The CDR3 spans 14 residues. Germline V gene data show CDR1 as SGHNT and CDR2 as YYREEE (reference sequence).

The chain has TRBV11-2 and TRBJ2-5; D gene uncertain. Per germline, CDR1 SGHAT and CDR2 FQNNGV. CDR3 size: 13 residues. V lost 4 bases and J 3 bases, leaving 9 bases between the germline ends. CDR3 nucleotides: TGTGCCAGCAGCTCCCCTAGGGAAGAGACCCAGTACTTC. Translated: CASSSPREETQYF.

This clonotype has at least ten counts. The chain employs TRBV18 and TRBJ1-1; D is possibly TRBD1 (6 bases). Germline V gene sequence: CDR1 KGHSH, CDR2 LQKENI. This CDR3 comprises 17 residues. Trimming left V 6 bases short and J 1 base short, with 21 bases between. CDR3 residues: CASSLTGPGAGNTEAFF. CDR3 nucleotides: TGTGCCAGCTCCCTCACGGGTCCGGGGGCTGGGAACACTGAAGCTTTCTTT.

The rearrangement joins TRBV9 to TRBJ1-6; D is undetermined. Per the germline V gene, CDR1 is SGDLS and CDR2 is YYNGEE. The CDR3 sequence is 15 residues long. Trimming pared 4 bases from V and 1 base from J, leaving 9 bases between. The CDR3 bases are TGTGCCAGCAGCCCCGACGCGTCCTATAATTCACCCCTCCACTTT. This gives the protein CASSPDASYNSPLHF.

This clonotype has at least ten counts. V and J are TRBV5-1 and TRBJ1-2; 7 positions match TRBD1. CDR1 is SGHRS, CDR2 YFSETQ, per germline. This CDR3 comprises 15 residues. V shed 6 bases and J 0 bases; nucleotides not matched to a gene: 8. In DNA, the CDR3 is TGCGCCAGCACCGAGGACAGGCTCCCTAACTATGGCTACACCTTC. This codes for CASTEDRLPNYGYTF.

This clonotype was detected ten times or more. The chain couples TRBV7-6 to TRBJ2-5; D is possibly TRBD1 (6 bases). This CDR3 has 15 residues. Germline CDR1 is SGHVS and CDR2 is FNYEAQ. V lost 8 bases and J lost 0, with 16 bases in between. The CDR3 DNA reads as TGTGCCAGCGGGGGCTTCCGGGACAACCAAGAGACCCAGTACTTC. This sequence encodes CASGGFRDNQETQYF.

This clonotype was seen ten or more times. The chain recombines TRBV2 with TRBJ1-5; TRBD1 matches at 7 bases. This CDR3 comprises 15 residues. CDR1 is SNHLY, CDR2 FYNNEI, per germline. Trimming at V came to 9 bases and at J to 0 bases, leaving 8 bases not matched to a gene. The CDR3 spells CASSEGAGSNQPQHF. The CDR3 DNA follows: TGTGCCAGTTCCGAGGGGGCCGGTAGCAATCAGCCCCAGCATTTT. The whole variable domain, filled in from reference TRBV2 and TRBJ1-5, reads EPEVTQTPSHQVTQMGQEVILRCVPISNHLYFYWYRQILGQKVEFLVSFYNNEISEKSEIFDDQFSVERPDGSNFTLKIRSTKLEDSAMYFCASSEGAGSNQPQHFGDGTRLSIL.

This clonotype was seen more than once but under ten times. V usage is TRBV28 and J usage is TRBJ2-3; the match to TRBD1 covers 8 bases. The CDR3 has 16 amino acids. Germline V CDR1 and CDR2: MDHEN, SYDVKM. V lost 5 bases to trimming and J lost 5 bases; unmatched junction nucleotides: 12. The CDR3 DNA is TGTGCCAGCAGTCCCAGGGGGCAGGTGGTAGGAGATACGCAGTATTTT. It is translated as CASSPRGQVVGDTQYF.

The gene calls are TRBV10-3 and TRBJ1-5, with TRBD1 matching over 9 bases. The CDR3 length is 15 residues. J was trimmed by 6 bases and V by 0 bases; bases with no gene match: 3. Germline CDR1 is ENHRY and CDR2 is SYGVKD. The CDR3 region has the DNA TGTGCCATCAGTGAGTCCGGGACAGGGCGTCAGCCCCAGCATTTT. Translation: CAISESGTGRQPQHF.

This clonotype was seen a few times. The chain has TRBV7-2 and TRBJ2-1; TRBD2 matches at 9 bases. The CDR3 is 18 residues long. Looked up from germline, CDR1 is SGHTA and CDR2 is FQGNSA. Trimming took 0 bases from V and 4 from J; bases not matched to a gene: 10. CDR3 loop: CASSLAGPLAGKYNEQFF. DNA for the CDR3: TGTGCCAGCAGCTTAGCGGGCCCTCTAGCGGGGAAATACAATGAGCAGTTCTTC.

There are a few counts of this clonotype. The V and J genes are TRBV18 and TRBJ2-3; TRBD1 agrees at 10 bases. CDR1 KGHSH and CDR2 LQKENI come from the germline V gene. V was pared by 3 bases and J by 6 bases, with 6 bases of the junction left unmatched. CDR3 size: 15 residues. The CDR3 is CASSPPGTGVDTQYF. CDR3 DNA: TGTGCCAGCTCACCTCCCGGGACAGGGGTTGATACGCAGTATTTT.

V usage is TRBV10-3 and J usage is TRBJ1-1, with D possibly being TRBD1 (5 bases). The CDR3 covers 13 residues. Germline CDR1 and CDR2: ENHRY and SYGVKD. V lost 0 bases and J 7 bases, leaving 9 bases between the germline ends. CDR3 protein: CAISESGVGEAFF. The CDR3 DNA sequence: TGTGCCATCAGTGAGTCGGGGGTCGGTGAAGCTTTCTTT.

In regard to this clonotype: A much larger clone differs by one base, so this may be a read error. The CDR3 carries no conserved terminal phenylalanine or tryptophan, so it likely arises from a read error. CDR3 coding DNA: TGTGCCAGCAGCGAAGGAGACACCGGGGAGCTGTTTTCT. It translates to CASSEGDTGELFS. V gene TRBV9 combines with J gene TRBJ2-2; no definite D call. CDR3 length equals 13 residues. Germline V CDR1 and CDR2: SGDLS, YYNGEE. Trimming removed 3 bases from V and 3 bases from J, with 6 bases in between.

V is TRBV9 and J is TRBJ2-3; a possible D gene is TRBD1 (6 bases). Trimming cost V 6 bases and J 3 bases, with 8 bases left between them. From germline, CDR1 is SGDLS and CDR2 YYNGEE. This CDR3 is 12 amino acids long. The CDR3 loop reads CASTGDTDTQYF. The DNA of the CDR3 is TGTGCCAGCACAGGGGATACAGATACGCAGTATTTT.

This clonotype was observed at least ten times. V and J are TRBV13 and TRBJ2-3; TRBD1 agrees at 7 bases. Germline CDR1 PRHDT, CDR2 FYEKMQ (reference sequence). The length of the CDR3 is 17 residues. The trim removed 1 base at V and 3 bases at J, leaving 10 bases unmatched. The CDR3 loop is CASSLDVLEQGTDTQYF. CDR3 DNA sequence: TGTGCCAGCAGCTTAGATGTTTTGGAACAGGGGACAGATACGCAGTATTTT.

The V and J genes are TRBV27 and TRBJ1-6; D is undetermined. Germline CDR1 reads MNHEY; CDR2 reads SMNVEV (reference sequence). V was cut by 2 bases and J by 4 bases, with 9 bases left in between. The CDR3 has 15 amino acids. This CDR3 is CASSLVLGYNSPLHF. CDR3 in DNA: TGTGCCAGCAGTTTAGTTTTAGGGTATAATTCACCCCTCCACTTT.

This clonotype was picked up a small number of times. The chain has TRBV20-1 and TRBJ1-5, with D perhaps matching TRBD1 (5 bases). The ends were cut back, 3 bases at V and 2 bases at J, with 14 bases in the middle. Germline CDR1 is DFQATT and CDR2 is SNEGSKA (reference sequence). This CDR3 spans 15 amino acids. The CDR3 DNA is TGCAGTGCTAGGGGGGGGACTGATCGCAATCAGCCCCAGCATTTT. Its protein product is CSARGGTDRNQPQHF.

The chain joins TRBV10-3 to TRBJ2-7, with no clear D. The CDR3 covers 12 residues. V lost 6 bases and J 7 bases, leaving 13 bases between the germline ends. Germline values: CDR1 ENHRY, CDR2 SYGVKD. The DNA of the CDR3 is TGTGCCATCAGCAGGTCCTTGGAGGAGCAGTACTTC. This sequence encodes CAISRSLEEQYF.

This clonotype was seen many times. The chain carries TRBV11-2 and TRBJ1-3; D is unresolved. Germline V gene lookup returns CDR1 SGHAT and CDR2 FQNNGV. The CDR3 length is 15 residues. V lost 2 bases to trimming and J lost 0 bases, with 8 bases between them. For the CDR3, the DNA is TGTGCCAGCAGCTTATCGCCTTCCTCTGGAAACACCATATATTTT. This gives the protein CASSLSPSSGNTIYF.

This clonotype came up a few times. The chain uses TRBV6-5 and TRBJ2-7, with a weak D call TRBD2 (6 bases). V lost 6 bases and J 3 bases, leaving 12 bases between the germline ends. The CDR3 runs 13 residues. Germline CDR1 MNHEY, CDR2 SVGAGI. CDR3 in DNA: TGTGCCAGCAGCCCCATCGGGGGCTACGAGCAGTACTTC. Translated: CASSPIGGYEQYF.

This clonotype was observed a handful of times. The CDR3 sequence: CASSSVVTARDEQFF. CDR3 coding DNA: TGTGCCAGCAGCTCAGTGGTTACCGCCAGGGATGAGCAGTTCTTC. The chain employs TRBV13 and TRBJ2-1, with D perhaps TRBD1 (5 bases). CDR3 length: 15 amino acids. Trimming removed 4 bases at V and 8 bases at J, with 18 bases between. Germline CDR1 is PRHDT and CDR2 is FYEKMQ (reference sequence).